This TCR beta chain was identified during a study of regulatory T cells in long-lasting Graves disease (dated by TCRdb to the early 2020s). About the study as a whole: Newly diagnosed Graves' disease patients had taken antithyroid drugs for less than 3 months. TCR sequencing covered around 13 persistent and around 20 newly diagnosed Graves' disease patients, 33 samples in total. Patients with persistent Graves' disease were compared with patients with newly diagnosed Graves' disease using TCR sequencing and RNA sequencing of peripheral blood. The study was registered as a clinical trial and conducted in China.

About this clonotype: Its antigen is currently not known. No base-level quality is on record; no much larger clone is a single base apart.

Library preparation employed multiplex PCR. TCRdb names Illumina HiSeq 4000 as the instrument used. TCR beta libraries were built with iRepertoire HTBI primers and Arm-PCR amplification of CDR3 regions. PCR products were gel purified before sequencing. Processing in the source paper ran as follows. A total of roughly 67 TRBV and under 15 TRBJ segments were identified across samples and were used for gene usage analysis of CDR3 amino acid clonotypes. COPE and FqMerger were used to merge filtered high-quality paired reads into contigs. BLAST was used to align contigs to the IMGT TRBV, TRBD and TRBJ reference genes, and CDR3 was defined following IMGT. Highly expanded clones were defined as clonotypes with a frequency above 0.1%. Shannon entropy was used to measure repertoire diversity, and the Gini coefficient was used to measure V-J evenness. A clonotype found in more than one individual was treated as public. Using fastp trimming at Q25 and MiXCR clonotype assembly, TCRdb reanalyzed the public sequencing data and kept in-frame beta chains. Rows are combined by CDR3 protein, so each entry shows the most common genes and DNA. TCRdb's processing, not the authors' own work, is the source of the V and J calls. This sample comprises 410,000 or so distinct CDR3 sequences, under 15% of them detected only once. Clones ranked in the top ten supply 16% of the sample.

Broad study findings and their caveats: Compared with newly diagnosed patients, patients with persistent Graves' disease had lower TCR Shannon entropy and fewer highly expanded clones, which suggests clonal expansion. Only peripheral blood was studied, because thyroid tissue, the primary lesion, was inaccessible. Preferential use of TRBV28, TRBJ1-2 and TRBJ2-5 was observed in persistent disease, whereas TRBV20-1 and TRBJ2-1 were favored in newly diagnosed disease. A larger number of public clonotypes was shared among persistent patients (more than 2,500) than among newly diagnosed patients (roughly 970). The small sample size was acknowledged by the authors as a limitation that may reduce accuracy. Sequencing and analysis were limited to the TCR beta chain.

Read against the paper, the sample's time point label means: newly diagnosed GD, antithyroid drugs for less than 3 months. For both TCR sequencing and RNA sequencing, RNA was extracted from PBMCs using TRIzol. The diagnosis of Graves' disease was made according to American Thyroid Association guidelines. Patients for the study were recruited at an endocrinology department in Xi'an, China. Each patient gave approximately 9.7 milliliters of peripheral blood, collected in an EDTA anticoagulant tube. PBMCs were isolated by Ficoll Paque Plus density gradient separation without further T cell sorting. An Agilent 2100 Bioanalyzer and agarose gel were used to check RNA quality, and a NanoDrop 2000 was used to measure RNA concentration. Via the germline V gene, CDR1 is SGHRS and CDR2 YFSETQ. V is pruned by 4 bases and J by 5 bases, leaving 10 bases of the junction without a gene match. The CDR3 contains 16 residues, cysteine and phenylalanine counted. Kept here is only the CDR3 DNA, which spans 48 bases and is read in frame from base 1.

The data also belong to a second study, concerning T cells in Graves' hyperthyroidism and ophthalmopathy. As described in the second report: Graves' hyperthyroidism was defined as stable when no progression to ophthalmopathy occurred over 18 months of follow-up. Hyperthyroidism patients were newly diagnosed, with disease duration under 2 months, and aged 18 to 65 years. Exclusion was applied to patients with uncontrolled infections, other autoimmune diseases, pregnancy or lactation. Clinical symptoms, serum thyroxine and TRAb, thyroid ultrasound, and orbital computed tomography formed the basis for the diagnoses. The TCR CDR3 was subjected to a first round of RT-PCR using the HTBI primer set and the Qiagen OneStep RT-PCR kit. Most expanded thyroid clonotypes (frequency above 0.001) were also found in blood, which suggests that blood repertoires may mirror thyroid immune responses. A 13 V-J signature model separated ophthalmopathy from stable hyperthyroidism, with about 88% sensitivity and 81% to 82% specificity in cross-validation and 80%/75% in testing. In validation, progression to ophthalmopathy was predicted by the model with nearly 71% sensitivity and roughly 72% specificity, a median of 6.5 months before onset. To identify distinguishing TCR V-J signatures, a discovery cohort of about 100 patients was used, comprising approximately 40 with Graves' ophthalmopathy and some 60 with stable Graves' hyperthyroidism. Whether ophthalmopathy could be predicted prospectively was tested in an independent validation cohort made up of 18 to 20 hyperthyroidism patients plus 17 patients who later progressed to ophthalmopathy. The approximately 100 discovery patients were randomly split 7:3 into training and test sets. Thyroid tissue and blood T-cell repertoires from about six Graves' hyperthyroidism patients were also compared in the study. Once sampling was done, hyperthyroidism patients were given methimazole at a starting dose of 30 mg daily, whereas ophthalmopathy patients were given high-dose intravenous methylprednisolone. Libraries were constructed in a second round of multiplex PCR, after which size selection and purification were carried out. The libraries were sequenced on an Illumina HiSeq2000 using paired-end 100 bp reads. Raw data were processed with SOAPnuke, discarding reads with adapters, uncalled bases, mean Phred below 15, or no exact constant-primer or identifier match. High-quality paired reads were merged using COPE v1.2.5, and each unique nucleotide sequence was defined as a clonotype. MiTCR v1.1 was used to align the clonotypes against IMGT TRBV, TRBD and TRBJ reference segments. The analysis was restricted to V-J combinations with a frequency above 0.0001, which together covered just over 99% of the repertoires. The TCS score was defined as F50 (clonal expansion) divided by E x V (chaos), with BLOSUM62-based TCRdist calculated between CDR3 peptides within each V-J. Welch's t-statistics and random forest reduced around 520 V-J features to about 13, which were used in a naive Bayes classifier (R e1071). Sample size was not statistically predetermined, and investigators were not blinded to group allocation. According to the paper, TCR Vbeta CDR3 sequencing was carried out on 135 peripheral blood samples, which came from 40 to 45 ophthalmopathy, 75 or so hyperthyroidism and some 17 progressor patients.

This receptor was obtained from a woman aged 25-40 years with Graves disease. Donor details come from another sample of the same person, matched by shared clones. The chain is encoded by TRBV5-1 joined to TRBJ2-3; 10 bases in between match TRBD2. This material consisted of peripheral blood mononuclear cells (PBMCs), taken at new diagnosis, from a patient treated with antithyroid drugs. The DNA sequence is as follows: TGCGCCAGCAGCCCCTTAGCGGGAGGATGGGGAGATACGCAGTATTTT. Its protein product is CASSPLAGGWGDTQYF.